Shown below are 18 T cell receptor beta chains from a single sample sequenced in a study of T cells in women clearing cervical HPV infection. The method was immunoSEQ multiplex PCR; TCRdb's version includes in-frame clones alone and lacks a portion of them. The table lists approximately 35,000 clones. Sequencing used blood buffy coat. All receptors derive from a woman aged 18-70 years with a cervical HPV16 infection that either progressed to CIN3+ or cleared (not recorded which).

The CDR3 protein is CASSIGASSNQPQHF. The part of the CDR3 DNA that was read is TGTGCCAGTAGTATAGGTGCGAGTAGCAATCAGCCC. The V call is TRBV19, the J call TRBJ1-5; no definite D call. The read ends 3 residues early relative to the CDR3; the germline J gene fills the gap. CDR3 length: 15 residues. The V end lost 1 base, the J end lost 0 bases, and 7 bases lay between the germline ends. The V gene's germline CDR1 is LNHDA and CDR2 SQIVND (reference sequence).

About this clone itself: The read halts 3 residues ahead of the CDR3 end, with the missing end drawn from the germline J gene. The rearrangement links TRBV7-9 to TRBJ1-1, with unresolved D. The CDR3 length is 13 residues. Looked up from germline, CDR1 is SEHNR and CDR2 is FQNEAQ (reference sequence). Trimming shortened V by 5 bases and J by 6 bases, and 13 bases separated the two germline ends. The CDR3 is CASSLQKESEAFF. The part of the CDR3 DNA that was read is TGTGCCAGCAGCCTACAGAAGGAATCTGAA.

Turning to this clone: With the read ending 3 residues before the CDR3 end, the germline J gene is used to fill in that end. The chain couples TRBV6-2 or TRBV6-3 to TRBJ2-7; the match to TRBD1 covers 7 bases. This CDR3 has 14 residues. With 7 bases clipped from V and 4 bases from J, the junction kept 10 bases outside the gene matches. Per germline, CDR1 MNHEY and CDR2 SVGEGT. CDR3 residues: CASNDPGQSYEQYF. The sequenced CDR3 bases are TGTGCCAGCAACGACCCGGGACAGAGTTACGAG.

Partial CDR3 DNA: TGTGCCAGCAGCTTAGTGTTGAGCGTCCGGAATGAG. Translation gives CASSLVLSVRNE. The entire CDR3 protein reads CASSLVLSVRNEQFF. The rearrangement uses TRBV7-8 and TRBJ2-1; D not resolved. The read finishes 3 residues shy of the CDR3 end, and the germline J gene is used to complete it. Germline CDR1 and CDR2: SGHVS and FQNEAQ. V lost 1 base and J 7 bases, leaving 14 bases between the germline ends. This CDR3 region has 15 residues. The complete variable domain, with remaining parts taken from reference TRBV7-8 and TRBJ2-1, reads GAGVSQSPRYKVAKRGQDVALRCDPISGHVSLFWYQQALGQGPEFLTYFQNEAQLDKSGLPSDRFFAERPEGSVSTLKIQRTQQEDSAVYLCASSLVLSVRNEQFFGPGTRLTVL.

Details on this clone: The read ends 3 residues shy of where the CDR3 ends; the end is completed using the germline J gene. This chain joins TRBV20-1 and TRBJ2-2; 7 nucleotides align to TRBD2. In germline, CDR1 is DFQATT, CDR2 SNEGSKA (reference sequence). The CDR3 runs 14 residues. CDR3 DNA, as far as it was read: TGCAGTGCTAGAGTGGGAGGGGAGGATGAAAAG. The encoded protein is CSARVGGEDEK. The whole CDR3 region reads CSARVGGEDEKLFF.

Details on this clone: The missing CDR3 end, 3 residues past where the read stops, is filled in from the germline J gene. The chain has TRBV7-9 and TRBJ2-4, with 8 nucleotides matching TRBD1. The CDR3 consists of 15 residues. The germline V gene encodes CDR1 SEHNR and CDR2 FQNEAQ (reference sequence). The CDR3 sequence: CASSLGTGSQETQYF. The covered CDR3 bases are TGTGCCAGCAGCTTAGGGACAGGGAGCCAAGAGACT. Drawing the rest from reference TRBV7-9 and TRBJ2-4, the complete variable domain is DTGVSQNPRHKITKRGQNVTFRCDPISEHNRLYWYRQTLGQGPEFLTYFQNEAQLEKSRLLSDRFSAERPKGSFSTLEIQRTEQGDSAMYLCASSLGTGSQETQYFGAGTRLSVL.

On this clone itself: The read halts 3 residues ahead of the CDR3 end, with the missing end drawn from the germline J gene. This chain joins TRBV2 and TRBJ2-5; TRBD1 might be the D (6 bases). V lost 5 bases and J 0 bases, leaving 19 bases between the germline ends. Germline V gene lookup returns CDR1 SNHLY and CDR2 FYNNEI. This CDR3 comprises 17 residues. CDR3 amino acids: CASSTTGTRQYQETQYF. The CDR3 bases that were read are TGTGCCAGCAGTACTACAGGGACCCGACAGTACCAAGAGACC.

Comments on this clone: The read ends 3 residues early relative to the CDR3; the germline J gene fills the gap. The chain uses TRBV18 and TRBJ2-5; 12 bases map to TRBD2. V lost 3 bases to trimming and J lost 2 bases; unmatched junction nucleotides: 10. The germline CDR1 and CDR2 sequences are KGHSH and LQKENI. CDR3 length: 18 residues. The CDR3 protein is CASSPALAGGPGQETQYF. The part of the CDR3 DNA that was read is TGTGCCAGCTCACCTGCTCTAGCGGGGGGGCCGGGGCAAGAGACC.

About this clone: The read finishes 3 residues shy of the CDR3 end, and the germline J gene is used to complete it. The V and J genes are TRBV19 and TRBJ2-1, with a tentative D call TRBD2 (6 bases). From germline, CDR1 is LNHDA and CDR2 SQIVND (reference sequence). The length of the CDR3 is 15 residues. V lost 3 bases and J lost 8, with 17 bases in between. This CDR3 reads CASSIRGREDDEQFF. The covered CDR3 bases are TGTGCCAGTAGTATCCGAGGCAGGGAGGACGATGAG.

As regards this clone: The read terminates 3 residues ahead of where the CDR3 ends, so the germline J gene completes it. The chain combines TRBV5-5 with TRBJ1-2; TRBD1 matches 8 bases. The CDR3 has 13 residues. Germline V gene data show CDR1 as SGHKS and CDR2 as YYEKEE (reference sequence). The V gene end was trimmed by 8 bases and the J gene end by 6 bases; junction bases not matched to a gene: 9. CDR3 residues: CASQLQGANGYTF. The part of the CDR3 DNA that was read is TGTGCCAGTCAACTCCAGGGGGCGAATGGC.

The CDR3 loop is CASSPGMAGNEKLFF. CDR3 DNA (partial): TGTGCCAGCAGCCCGGGTATGGCAGGGAATGAAAAA. The chain couples TRBV5-4 to TRBJ1-4, with D possibly matching TRBD1 (5 bases). The read ends 3 residues shy of where the CDR3 ends; the end is completed using the germline J gene. Germline V gives CDR1 SGHNT, CDR2 YYREEE (reference sequence). Trimming shortened V by 4 bases and J by 5 bases, and 15 bases separated the two germline ends. CDR3 length equals 15 residues.

Note on this clone: The read falls 3 residues short of the CDR3 end, and the missing part is taken from the germline J gene. The chain employs TRBV7-3 and TRBJ2-1; 8 bases are shared with TRBD2. CDR1 and CDR2 from the germline V gene are SGHTA and FQGTGA. Trimming cost V 5 bases and J 9 bases; bases outside gene matches: 18. There are 17 residues in the CDR3. The CDR3 spells CASSPLYVPGGPLEQFF. Partial CDR3 DNA: TGTGCCAGCAGCCCACTTTATGTCCCGGGGGGGCCTCTTGAG.

Comment on this clone: One junction end does not reproduce the germline sequence, and a read error may be involved. With the read ending 3 residues before the CDR3 end, the germline J gene is used to fill in that end. Other DNA sequences within the sample encode an identical CDR3. The V gene is TRBV11-2, the J gene TRBJ1-2, with a weak D call TRBD1 (6 bases). Germline loops: CDR1 SGHAT, CDR2 FQNNGV. CDR3 size: 13 residues. This CDR3 is CASSLQGHYGYTF. The part of the CDR3 DNA that was read is TGTGCCAGCAGCTTACAGGGGCACTATGGT.

As for this clone: The read gets to within 3 residues of the CDR3 end, and the germline J gene fills in the rest. The chain combines TRBV18 with TRBJ1-1; 7 nucleotides align to TRBD1. This CDR3 is 13 amino acids long. Germline V gene lookup returns CDR1 KGHSH and CDR2 LQKENI. The CDR3 bases that were read are TGTGCCAGCTCACCACGAGACAGGGTAGAA. Translating gives CASSPRDRVE. The whole CDR3 is CASSPRDRVEAFF.

Regarding this clone: The CDR3 goes on 3 residues after the read ends, and that part is filled in from the germline J gene. The J gene is TRBJ1-1, the V gene TRBV18, with D perhaps TRBD1 (5 bases). Germline CDR1 and CDR2: KGHSH and LQKENI. CDR3 size: 15 residues. The covered CDR3 bases are TGTGCCAGCGGGGCAATGGGGTTATACTCCTACGAG. Its protein is CASGAMGLYSYE. The full CDR3 protein reads CASGAMGLYSYEAFF. The full variable domain, completed using reference TRBV18 and TRBJ1-1, is NAGVMQNPRHLVRRRGQEARLRCSPMKGHSHVYWYRQLPEEGLKFMVYLQKENIIDESGMPKERFSAEFPKEGPSILRIQQVVRGDSAAYFCASGAMGLYSYEAFFGQGTRLTVV.

Concerning this clone itself: The read stops 3 residues short of the end of the CDR3; the missing end is completed from the germline J gene. This chain joins TRBV30 and TRBJ1-1; D uncertain. CDR1 is GTSNPN, CDR2 SVGIG, per germline (reference sequence). V was shortened by 4 bases and J by 5 bases, with 8 bases between the two germline ends. This CDR3 region has 11 residues. The CDR3 here is CAWTPVTEAFF. CDR3 bases read: TGTGCCTGGACCCCGGTTACTGAA.

Of note for this clone: The sequenced fragment ends 3 residues before the CDR3 boundary, so the rest is inferred from the germline J gene. The V gene is TRBV6-1, the J gene TRBJ2-3; D might be TRBD2 (6 bases). In germline, CDR1 is MNHNS, CDR2 SASEGT. The ends were cut back, 2 bases at V and 0 bases at J, with 9 bases in the middle. The CDR3 runs to 15 residues. CDR3 DNA, as far as it was read: TGTGCCAGCAGTGAATTTGCGGGGAGCACAGATACG. Its protein product is CASSEFAGSTDT. The CDR3 reads in full as CASSEFAGSTDTQYF.

Note on this clone: From the germline J gene comes the end of the CDR3, since the read stops 3 residues before it. The V call is TRBV10-2, the J call TRBJ1-2; D is undetermined. The CDR3 sequence is 11 residues long. V dropped 3 bases and J dropped 6 bases, with 5 bases sitting between them. Germline assignment: CDR1 WSHSY and CDR2 SAAADI. CDR3 bases read: TGCGCCAGCAGTGAATGGCATGGC. Translation: CASSEWHG. The entire CDR3 sequence reads CASSEWHGYTF.